The T cell receptor (beta chain) described here comes from a study of blood T cell repertoires in COVID-19. Study information: PBMCs, B-cell-depleted T cells, or T cells were the source of the cDNA or gDNA that made up the material.

Per the original data handling: Nucleated cell number was recorded as an estimate derived from reference gene primer amplification. Libraries were prepared by immunoSEQ multiplex PCR; TCRdb keeps only in-frame clonotypes and omits some of them. V, J and clone size are taken as reported in that table, and D and trimming were inferred from the DNA itself. Altogether about 230,000 clones are present, around nine tenths being singletons, with the ten largest covering roughly a tenth. Assignments of participants to cohorts depended upon their own reported clinical history. The sequence was obtained from a man younger than 45 who had recovered from COVID-19. Sequenced: PBMCs or T cells enriched from blood (not recorded which).

In DNA, the CDR3 is TGTGCCAGCACCATGTTCGGGACAGGCACTTTAGATACGCAGTATTTT. Protein: CASTMFGTGTLDTQYF. The rearrangement joins TRBV2 to TRBJ2-3, with 8 bases fitting TRBD1. The CDR3 is 16 residues long. V lost 7 bases, J lost 5 bases, and 14 bases stayed unmatched. Germline V gene sequence: CDR1 SNHLY, CDR2 FYNNEI.